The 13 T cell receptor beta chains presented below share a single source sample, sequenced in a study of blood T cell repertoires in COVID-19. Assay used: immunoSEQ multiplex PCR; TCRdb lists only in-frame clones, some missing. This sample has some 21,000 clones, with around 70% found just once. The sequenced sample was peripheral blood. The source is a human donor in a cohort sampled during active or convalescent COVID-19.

Written as DNA, the CDR3 is TGTGCCAGCAGCCTCCAGGGGCAATTCTACGAGCAGTACTTC. This encodes CASSLQGQFYEQYF. This chain uses TRBV7-9 with TRBJ2-7, with D perhaps matching TRBD1 (6 bases). Germline values: CDR1 SEHNR, CDR2 FQNEAQ (reference sequence). V shed 5 bases and J shed 3 bases, with 14 bases lying between them. The CDR3 sequence is 14 residues long.

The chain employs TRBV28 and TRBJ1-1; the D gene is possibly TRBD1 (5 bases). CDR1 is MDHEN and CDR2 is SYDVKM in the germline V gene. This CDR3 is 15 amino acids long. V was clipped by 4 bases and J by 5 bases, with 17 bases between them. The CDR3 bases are TGTGCCAGCAGTTACAGGAACACCCTTGGAACTGAAGCTTTCTTT. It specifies CASSYRNTLGTEAFF.

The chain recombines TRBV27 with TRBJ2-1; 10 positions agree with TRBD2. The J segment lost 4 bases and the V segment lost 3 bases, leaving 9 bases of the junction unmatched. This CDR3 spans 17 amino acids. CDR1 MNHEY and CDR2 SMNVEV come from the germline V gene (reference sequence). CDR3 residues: CASSLVATSGPYNEQFF. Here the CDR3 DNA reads TGTGCCAGCAGTTTGGTAGCGACTAGCGGGCCATACAATGAGCAGTTCTTC.

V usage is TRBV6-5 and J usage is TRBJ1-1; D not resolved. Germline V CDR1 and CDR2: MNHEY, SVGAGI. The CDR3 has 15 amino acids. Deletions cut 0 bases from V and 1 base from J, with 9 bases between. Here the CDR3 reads CASSYSNRANTEAFF. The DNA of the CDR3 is TGTGCCAGCAGTTACTCCAACAGAGCGAACACTGAAGCTTTCTTT.

Here the CDR3 reads CASYTGQFNQPQHF. The CDR3 nucleotides read TGTGCCAGTTATACCGGACAGTTCAATCAGCCCCAGCATTTT. This sequence joins TRBV6-5 and TRBJ1-5, with D perhaps matching TRBD1 (6 bases). The CDR3 is made up of 14 amino acids. V was trimmed by 9 bases and J by 3 bases, leaving 15 bases between them. The germline V gene encodes CDR1 MNHEY and CDR2 SVGAGI.

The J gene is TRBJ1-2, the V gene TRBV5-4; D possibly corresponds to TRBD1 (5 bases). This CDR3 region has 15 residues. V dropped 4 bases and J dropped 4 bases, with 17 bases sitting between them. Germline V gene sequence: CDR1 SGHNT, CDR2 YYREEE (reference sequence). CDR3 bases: TGTGCCAGCAGCCCACGGCGGGGACCGCCCTATGGCTACACCTTC. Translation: CASSPRRGPPYGYTF.

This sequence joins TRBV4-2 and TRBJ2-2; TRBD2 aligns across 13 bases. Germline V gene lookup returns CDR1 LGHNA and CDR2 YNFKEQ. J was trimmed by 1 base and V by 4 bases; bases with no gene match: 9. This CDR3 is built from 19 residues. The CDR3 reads CASSPGLAGAPGNTGELFF. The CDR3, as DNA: TGTGCCAGCAGCCCAGGACTAGCGGGAGCGCCGGGGAACACCGGGGAGCTGTTTTTT.

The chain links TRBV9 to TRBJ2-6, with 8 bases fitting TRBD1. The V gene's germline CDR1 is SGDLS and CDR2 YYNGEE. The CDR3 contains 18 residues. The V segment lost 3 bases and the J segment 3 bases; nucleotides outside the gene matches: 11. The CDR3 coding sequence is TGTGCCAGCAGCGCCACGACAGGGGTAGGAGTTGGGGCCAACGTCCTGACTTTC. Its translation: CASSATTGVGVGANVLTF.

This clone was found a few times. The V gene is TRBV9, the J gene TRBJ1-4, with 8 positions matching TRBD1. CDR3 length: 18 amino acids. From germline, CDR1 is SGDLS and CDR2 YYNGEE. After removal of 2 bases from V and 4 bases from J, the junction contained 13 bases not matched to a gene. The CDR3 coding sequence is TGTGCCAGCAGCGTTGGACAGGGAGGGGGAGGGAGTAATGAAAAACTGTTTTTT. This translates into CASSVGQGGGGSNEKLFF.

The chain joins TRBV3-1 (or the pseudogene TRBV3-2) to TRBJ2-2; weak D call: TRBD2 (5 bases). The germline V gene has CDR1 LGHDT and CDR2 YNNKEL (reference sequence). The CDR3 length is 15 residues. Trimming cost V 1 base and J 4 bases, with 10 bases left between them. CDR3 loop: CASSQVTTGTGELFF. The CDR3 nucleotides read TGTGCCAGCAGCCAAGTGACTACGGGCACCGGGGAGCTGTTTTTT.

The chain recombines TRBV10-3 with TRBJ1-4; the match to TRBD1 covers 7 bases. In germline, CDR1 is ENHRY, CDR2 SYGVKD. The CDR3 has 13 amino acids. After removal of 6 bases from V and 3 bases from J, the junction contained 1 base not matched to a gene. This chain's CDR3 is CAISRGANEKLFF. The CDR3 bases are TGTGCCATCAGCAGGGGGGCTAATGAAAAACTGTTTTTT.

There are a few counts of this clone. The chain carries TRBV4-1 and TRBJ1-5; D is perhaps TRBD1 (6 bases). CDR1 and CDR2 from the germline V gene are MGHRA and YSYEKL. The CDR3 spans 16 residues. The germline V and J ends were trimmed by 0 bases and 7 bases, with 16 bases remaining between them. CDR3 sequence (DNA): TGCGCCAGCAGCCAAGATGGGGGCCCCATTGGCCAGCCCCAGCATTTT. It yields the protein CASSQDGGPIGQPQHF.

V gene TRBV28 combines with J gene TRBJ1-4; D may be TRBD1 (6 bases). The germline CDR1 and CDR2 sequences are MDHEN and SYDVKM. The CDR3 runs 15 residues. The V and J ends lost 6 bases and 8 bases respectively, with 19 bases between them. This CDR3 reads CASSQPADSGEKLFF. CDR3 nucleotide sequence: TGTGCCAGCAGCCAGCCCGCGGACAGTGGGGAAAAACTGTTTTTT.